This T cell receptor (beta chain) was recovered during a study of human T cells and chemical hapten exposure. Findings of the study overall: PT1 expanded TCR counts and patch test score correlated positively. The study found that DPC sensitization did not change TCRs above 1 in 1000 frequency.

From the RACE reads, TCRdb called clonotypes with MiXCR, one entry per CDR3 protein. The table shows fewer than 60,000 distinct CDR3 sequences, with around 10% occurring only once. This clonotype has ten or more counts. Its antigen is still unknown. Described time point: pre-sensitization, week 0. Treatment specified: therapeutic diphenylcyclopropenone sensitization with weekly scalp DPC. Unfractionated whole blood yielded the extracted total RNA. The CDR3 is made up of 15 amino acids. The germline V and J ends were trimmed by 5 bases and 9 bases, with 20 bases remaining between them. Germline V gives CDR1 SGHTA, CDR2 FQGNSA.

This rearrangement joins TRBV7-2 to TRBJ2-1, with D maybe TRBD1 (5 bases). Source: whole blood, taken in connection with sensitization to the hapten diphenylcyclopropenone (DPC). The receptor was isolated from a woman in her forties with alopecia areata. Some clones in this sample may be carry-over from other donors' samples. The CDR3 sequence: CASSPRQGVMSEQFF. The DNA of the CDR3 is TGTGCCAGCAGCCCGCGTCAGGGCGTTATGAGTGAGCAGTTCTTC.